This T cell receptor (beta chain) was identified during a study of T cells after somatic rescue of genetic block (dated by TCRdb to 2018 to 2021). About the investigation overall: The study assessed how robust, over the long term, a T-cell system was when the system had developed through somatic rescue of a genetic block in T-cell development.

Library generation was performed with the immunoSEQ multiplex PCR assay. In its TCRdb copy, this immuneACCESS table keeps in-frame sequences only and misses some clones. Where compared with another copy, unresolved V genes explain less than half of these, and the others have no known cause. This sample holds 50,000 to 60,000 clones; around 96% were observed only once. The top ten clones comprise approximately 0.07% of the sample. The CDR3 starts with the cysteine, ends with the phenylalanine, and has 11 residues. Left in the record is the CDR3 DNA by itself, 33 bases read in frame from the first base. Of note for this clone: What antigen it recognizes has not been identified. Base qualities are missing; no much larger clone stands one base away.

Sequencing was carried out using peripheral blood mononuclear cells (PBMCs). The receptor's source is a child under two years old. The sequence is built from TRBV7-5 and TRBJ2-7; the D call in the table, TRBD2, was not verified against the DNA. TRBV7-5 has pseudogene status. In nucleotides, the sequence is TGTGCCAGAAGATATACCTACGAGCAGTACTTC. The resulting protein is CARRYTYEQYF.